The source of this TCR beta chain is a study of blood T cell repertoires in COVID-19. The overall study: Material from acute and convalescent COVID-19 was sourced from the United States, Italy and Spain.

In the authors' workflow: Reference gene primer amplification in the assay estimated nucleated cell counts. Here immunoSEQ multiplex PCR was the method, and the copy in TCRdb shows in-frame clones only, minus some. That table supplies the V and J calls and clone size; D and trimming were determined from the DNA. The sample lists about 250,000 clones; approximately 86% were seen once. Per germline, CDR1 SEHNR and CDR2 FQNEAQ (reference sequence). The CDR3 totals 14 residues. The ends lost 5 bases at V and 7 bases at J; junction bases unmatched: 2. The specimen was PBMCs or T cells enriched from blood (not recorded which). The rearrangement links TRBV7-9 to TRBJ2-1; 13 bases agree with TRBD2. The sequence was collected from a woman in her twenties or thirties with acute COVID-19. CDR3 region: CASSELAGGNEQFF. The CDR3 DNA reads as TGTGCCAGCAGCGAACTAGCGGGGGGGAATGAGCAGTTCTTC.